Detailed here is one T cell receptor (beta chain). Its antigen is unidentified. This is likely a read error, given that the CDR3 carries no conserved phenylalanine or tryptophan at its end. The sample comes from a study of tumor and adjacent non-tumor tissue in lung cancer. Study at large: Aged 31 to 76 years, patients included roughly ten men and 5 women with stage I to III disease. Study results and limitations: Top 100 clones took a larger repertoire share in normal lung. Higher tumor TCR diversity was associated with shorter survival.

This sample's RNA came from whole unsorted tissue. The germline CDR1 and CDR2 sequences are SGHAT and FQDESV (reference sequence). Trimming removed 6 bases at V and 5 bases at J, with 16 bases between. CDR3 size: 14 residues. TCRbeta libraries were built with three rounds of nested PCR, modified from ARM-PCR. MiXCR was run by TCRdb on the multiplex PCR reads, yielding one entry per CDR3 protein. The sample includes more than 70,000 distinct CDR3 sequences, around 59% of them seen just once. The sequence came from a man between 70 and 80 years old with non-small cell lung cancer. The material sequenced was lung tumor tissue. The chain has TRBV11-1 and TRBJ2-5, with D hard to call. The CDR3 coding sequence is TGTGCCAGCAGTCCCGACCGGGCCCGGGAGACCCAGTACCTC. Protein product: CASSPDRARETQYL.